This T cell receptor beta chain is from a study of cytomegalovirus exposure and HLA in healthy donors. The wider study: A later analysis reported the same platform for the roughly 110 validation repertoires and the roughly 670 first-cohort repertoires.

Clones were sequenced by immunoSEQ multiplex PCR, and TCRdb holds only the in-frame ones, with some missing. The sample includes 150,000 to 200,000 clones, 80% to 85% seen only once; the top ten take around 1.3%. Donors came from a validation cohort of over a hundred subjects, distinct from the first 666-subject cohort. Whole-study findings and limits: Specificity of a few CMV-associated chains for CMV antigens was verified in vitro. Among TCR sequences, most were rare, though some public TCRs appeared in many donors.

Germline V lookup: CDR1 SNHLY, CDR2 FYNNEI. V gave up 10 bases and J gave up 0 bases, with 19 bases separating them. The CDR3 is made up of 16 amino acids. This clone is a singleton in its sample. Its antigen is still unknown. V usage is TRBV2 and J usage is TRBJ2-1; D is perhaps TRBD1 (6 bases). The TCR comes from a woman in her twenties or thirties in good health and CMV-seronegative. What was sequenced was PBMCs. As DNA, the CDR3 is TGTGCCACTACCCGAACAGGGACAATCTCCTACAATGAGCAGTTCTTC. The encoded protein is CATTRTGTISYNEQFF.